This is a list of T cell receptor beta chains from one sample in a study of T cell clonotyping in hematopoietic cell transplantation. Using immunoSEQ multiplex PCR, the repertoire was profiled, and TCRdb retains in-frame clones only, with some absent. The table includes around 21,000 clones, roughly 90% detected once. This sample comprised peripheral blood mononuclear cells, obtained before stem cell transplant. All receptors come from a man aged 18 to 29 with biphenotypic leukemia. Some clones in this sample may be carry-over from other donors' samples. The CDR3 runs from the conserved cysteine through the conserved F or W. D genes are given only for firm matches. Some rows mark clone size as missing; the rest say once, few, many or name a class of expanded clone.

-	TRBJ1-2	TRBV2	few	CASSEVQGYYGYTF
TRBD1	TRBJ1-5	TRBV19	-	CASSFSGGLNQPQHF
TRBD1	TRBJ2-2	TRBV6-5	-	CASSYLAQGTGELFF
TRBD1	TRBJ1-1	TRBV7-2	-	CASSLGRLINRGEAFF
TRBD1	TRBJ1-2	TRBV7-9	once	CASSPPGQRYYGYTF
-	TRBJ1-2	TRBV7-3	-	CASSLSQGTHGYTF
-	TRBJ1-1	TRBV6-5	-	CASSQGRSTEAFF
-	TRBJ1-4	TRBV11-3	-	CASSWAGGAYNEKLFF
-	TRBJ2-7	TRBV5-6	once	CASSGRGIEQYF
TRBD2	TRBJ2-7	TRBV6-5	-	CASSPTSAGAYEQYF
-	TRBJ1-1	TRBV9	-	CASSVTGTVNTEAFF
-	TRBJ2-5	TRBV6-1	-	CASSAKETQYF
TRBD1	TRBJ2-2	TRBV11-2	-	CASSPTGVVGGELFF
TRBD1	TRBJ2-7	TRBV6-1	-	CASSVSIQGTVSYEQYF
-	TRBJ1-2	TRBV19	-	CASQARYGYTF
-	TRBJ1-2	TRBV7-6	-	CASSSGQGPFGYTF
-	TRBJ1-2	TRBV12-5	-	CASGLEQAYGYTF